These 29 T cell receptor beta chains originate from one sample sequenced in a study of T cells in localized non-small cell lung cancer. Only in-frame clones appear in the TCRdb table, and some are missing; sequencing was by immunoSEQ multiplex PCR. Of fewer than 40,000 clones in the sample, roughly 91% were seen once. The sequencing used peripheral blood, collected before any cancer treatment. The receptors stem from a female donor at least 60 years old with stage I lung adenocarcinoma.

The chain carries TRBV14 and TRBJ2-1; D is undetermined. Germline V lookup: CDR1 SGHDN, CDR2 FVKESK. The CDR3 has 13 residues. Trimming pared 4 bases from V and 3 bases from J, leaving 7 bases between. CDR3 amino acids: CASSRPNYNEQFF. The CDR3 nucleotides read TGTGCCAGCAGCCGACCGAACTACAATGAGCAGTTCTTC.

The CDR3 bases are TGTGCCAGCACCACAGGGGGCTACATGAACACTGAAGCTTTCTTT. Residues: CASTTGGYMNTEAFF. V gene TRBV9 combines with J gene TRBJ1-1; 9 bases align to TRBD1. Unmatched junction bases numbered 6, after V lost 6 bases and J lost 0 bases. CDR3 length: 15 residues. Germline CDR1 reads SGDLS; CDR2 reads YYNGEE.

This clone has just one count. CDR3 sequence (DNA): TGCGCCAGCAAAGAACAACTGGGGCATAACACTGAAGCTTTCTTT. It yields the protein CASKEQLGHNTEAFF. This chain connects TRBV10-1 to TRBJ1-1, with a possible D match to TRBD1 (5 bases). CDR3 length: 15 amino acids. Trimming shortened V by 7 bases and J by 2 bases, and 17 bases separated the two germline ends. Looked up from germline, CDR1 is WNHNN and CDR2 is SYGVQD (reference sequence).

The CDR3 region has the DNA TGTGCCAGCAGCGTATTTCCCGGGAATGGTGGAGATACGCAGTATTTT. Residues: CASSVFPGNGGDTQYF. This sequence joins TRBV9 and TRBJ2-3, with D possibly matching TRBD2 (5 bases). The germline V gene has CDR1 SGDLS and CDR2 YYNGEE. The CDR3 sequence is 16 residues long. Trimming removed 1 base from V and 5 bases from J, with 17 bases in between.

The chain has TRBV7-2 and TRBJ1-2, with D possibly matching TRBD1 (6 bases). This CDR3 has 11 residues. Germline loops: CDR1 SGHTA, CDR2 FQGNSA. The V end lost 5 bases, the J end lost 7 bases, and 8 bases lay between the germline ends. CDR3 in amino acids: CASSRGGGYTF. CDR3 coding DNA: TGTGCCAGCAGCAGGGGGGGTGGCTACACCTTC.

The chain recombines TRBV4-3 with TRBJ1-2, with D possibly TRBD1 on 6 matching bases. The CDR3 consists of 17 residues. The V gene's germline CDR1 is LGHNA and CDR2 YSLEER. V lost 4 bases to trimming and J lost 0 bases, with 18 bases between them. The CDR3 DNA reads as TGCGCCAGCAGCCCACAACTTGGACAGATTTCTAACTATGGCTACACCTTC. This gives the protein CASSPQLGQISNYGYTF.

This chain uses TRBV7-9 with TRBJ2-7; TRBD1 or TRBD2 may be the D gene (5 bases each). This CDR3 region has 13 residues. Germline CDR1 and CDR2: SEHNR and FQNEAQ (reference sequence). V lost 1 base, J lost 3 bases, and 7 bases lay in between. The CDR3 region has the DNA TGTGCCAGCAGCTTAGGGGGGTTCTACGAGCAGTACTTC. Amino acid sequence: CASSLGGFYEQYF.

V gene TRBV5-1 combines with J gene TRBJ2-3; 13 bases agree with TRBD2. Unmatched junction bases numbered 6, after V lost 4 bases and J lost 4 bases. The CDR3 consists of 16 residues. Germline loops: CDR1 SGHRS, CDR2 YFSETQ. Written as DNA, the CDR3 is TGCGCCAGCAGCAACGGACTAGCGGGAGTGGCAGATACGCAGTATTTT. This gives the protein CASSNGLAGVADTQYF.

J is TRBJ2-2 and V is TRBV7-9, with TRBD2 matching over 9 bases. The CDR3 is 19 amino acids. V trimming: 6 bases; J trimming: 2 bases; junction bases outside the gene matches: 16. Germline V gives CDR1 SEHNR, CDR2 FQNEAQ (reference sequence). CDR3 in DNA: TGTGCCAGCAGTCAACCGGGACTAGCCTATTCCTTTAACACCGGGGAGCTGTTTTTT. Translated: CASSQPGLAYSFNTGELFF. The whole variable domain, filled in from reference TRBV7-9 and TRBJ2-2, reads DTGVSQNPRHKITKRGQNVTFRCDPISEHNRLYWYRQTLGQGPEFLTYFQNEAQLEKSRLLSDRFSAERPKGSFSTLEIQRTEQGDSAMYLCASSQPGLAYSFNTGELFFGEGSRLTVL.

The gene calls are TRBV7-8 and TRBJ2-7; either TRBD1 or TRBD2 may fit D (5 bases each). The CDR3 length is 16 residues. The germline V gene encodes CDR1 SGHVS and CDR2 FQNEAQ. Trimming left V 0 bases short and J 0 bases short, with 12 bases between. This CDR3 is CASSLARDPSSYEQYF. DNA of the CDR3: TGTGCCAGCAGCTTAGCCCGGGACCCGAGCTCCTACGAGCAGTACTTC.

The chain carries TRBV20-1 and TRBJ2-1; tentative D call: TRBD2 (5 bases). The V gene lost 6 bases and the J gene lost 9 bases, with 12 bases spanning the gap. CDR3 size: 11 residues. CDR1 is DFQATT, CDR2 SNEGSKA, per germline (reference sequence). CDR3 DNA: TGCAGTGCCAGTACTAGAGGTGAGCAGTTCTTC. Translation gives CSASTRGEQFF.

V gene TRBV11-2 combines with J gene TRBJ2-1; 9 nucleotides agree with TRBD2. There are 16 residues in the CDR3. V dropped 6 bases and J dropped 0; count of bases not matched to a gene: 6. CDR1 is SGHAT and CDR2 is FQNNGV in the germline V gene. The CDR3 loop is CASRGTSPSSYNEQFF. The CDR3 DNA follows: TGTGCCAGCAGAGGGACTAGCCCGAGCTCCTACAATGAGCAGTTCTTC. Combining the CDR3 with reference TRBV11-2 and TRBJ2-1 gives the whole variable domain EAGVAQSPRYKIIEKRQSVAFWCNPISGHATLYWYQQILGQGPKLLIQFQNNGVVDDSQLPKDRFSAERLKGVDSTLKIQPAKLEDSAVYLCASRGTSPSSYNEQFFGPGTRLTVL.

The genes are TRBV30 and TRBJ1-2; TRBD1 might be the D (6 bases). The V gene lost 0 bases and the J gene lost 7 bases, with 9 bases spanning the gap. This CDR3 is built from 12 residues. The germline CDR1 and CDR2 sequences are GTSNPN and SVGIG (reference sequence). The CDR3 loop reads CAWSVHRVGYTF. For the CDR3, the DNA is TGTGCCTGGAGTGTACACAGGGTTGGCTACACCTTC.

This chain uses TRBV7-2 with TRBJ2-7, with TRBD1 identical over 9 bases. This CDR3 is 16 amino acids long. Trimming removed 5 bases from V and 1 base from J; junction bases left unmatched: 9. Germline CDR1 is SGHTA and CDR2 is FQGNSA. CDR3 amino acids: CASSPRTGATSYEQYF. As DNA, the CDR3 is TGTGCCAGCAGCCCCCGGACAGGGGCTACTTCCTACGAGCAGTACTTC.

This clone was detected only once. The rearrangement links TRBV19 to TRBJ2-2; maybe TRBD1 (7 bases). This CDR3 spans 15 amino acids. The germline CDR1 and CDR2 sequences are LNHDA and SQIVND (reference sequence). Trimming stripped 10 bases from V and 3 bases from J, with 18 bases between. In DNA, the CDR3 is TGTGCCACCGTACGGACAGGCGGGGACACCGGGGAGCTGTTTTTT. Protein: CATVRTGGDTGELFF.

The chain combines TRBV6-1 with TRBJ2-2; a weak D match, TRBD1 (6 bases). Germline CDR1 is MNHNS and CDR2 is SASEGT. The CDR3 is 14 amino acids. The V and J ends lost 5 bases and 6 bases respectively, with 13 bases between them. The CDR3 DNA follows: TGTGCCAGCAGTCGAACTCAGGGGTCCGGGGAGCTGTTTTTT. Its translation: CASSRTQGSGELFF.

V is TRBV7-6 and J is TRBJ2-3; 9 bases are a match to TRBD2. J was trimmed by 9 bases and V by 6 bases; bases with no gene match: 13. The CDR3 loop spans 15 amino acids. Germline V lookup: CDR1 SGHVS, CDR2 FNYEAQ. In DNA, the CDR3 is TGTGCCAGCAGTCTTTCAGGGGCTAGCGGGGCCACGCAGTATTTT. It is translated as CASSLSGASGATQYF.

CDR3 region: CASSSAAQGSQPQHF. CDR3 nucleotides: TGTGCCAGCAGTTCCGCGGCACAGGGCAGTCAGCCCCAGCATTTT. V is TRBV28 and J is TRBJ1-5; tentative D call: TRBD1 (6 bases). Per germline, CDR1 MDHEN and CDR2 SYDVKM. CDR3 length equals 15 residues. V was shortened by 4 bases and J by 6 bases, with 16 bases between the two germline ends.

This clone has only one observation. CDR3 in DNA: TGTGCCAGCAGCCCCGACAGGGCCGGGCAGCCCCAGCATTTT. This sequence encodes CASSPDRAGQPQHF. The chain recombines TRBV11-3 with TRBJ1-5, with 7 positions matching TRBD1. The CDR3 loop spans 14 amino acids. The germline V gene encodes CDR1 SGHNT and CDR2 YENEEA. V was pared by 5 bases and J by 7 bases, with 8 bases of the junction left unmatched. Drawing the rest from reference TRBV11-3 and TRBJ1-5, the complete variable domain is EAGVVQSPRYKIIEKKQPVAFWCNPISGHNTLYWYLQNLGQGPELLIRYENEEAVDDSQLPKDRFSAERLKGVDSTLKIQPAELGDSAVYLCASSPDRAGQPQHFGDGTRLSIL.

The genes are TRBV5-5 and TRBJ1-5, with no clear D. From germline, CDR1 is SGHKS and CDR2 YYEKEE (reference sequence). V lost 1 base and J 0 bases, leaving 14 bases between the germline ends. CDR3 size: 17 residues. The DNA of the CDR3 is TGTGCCAGCAGCTTGCAACAGCCCATTTATAGCAATCAGCCCCAGCATTTT. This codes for CASSLQQPIYSNQPQHF.

The CDR3 loop reads CASSQDLGQGRYEQYF. The CDR3 nucleotides read TGCGCCAGCAGCCAAGATTTGGGACAGGGCAGGTACGAGCAGTACTTC. The chain links TRBV4-3 to TRBJ2-7, with 9 bases identical to TRBD1. The germline V gene encodes CDR1 LGHNA and CDR2 YSLEER. The CDR3 loop spans 16 amino acids. V shed 0 bases and J 4 bases; nucleotides not matched to a gene: 7.

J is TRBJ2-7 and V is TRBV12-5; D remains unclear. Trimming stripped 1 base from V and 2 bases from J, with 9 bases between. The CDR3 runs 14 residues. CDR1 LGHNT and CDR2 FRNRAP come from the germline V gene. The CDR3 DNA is TGTGCTAGTGGTTTGGGTCATGATACCTACGAGCAGTACTTC. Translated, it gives CASGLGHDTYEQYF.

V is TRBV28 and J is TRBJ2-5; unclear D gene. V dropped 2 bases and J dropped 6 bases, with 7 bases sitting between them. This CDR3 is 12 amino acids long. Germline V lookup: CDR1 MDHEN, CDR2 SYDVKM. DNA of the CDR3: TGTGCCAGCAGTTTAGCGAGGCAGACCCAGTACTTC. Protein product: CASSLARQTQYF. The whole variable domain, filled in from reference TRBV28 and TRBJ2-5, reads DVKVTQSSRYLVKRTGEKVFLECVQDMDHENMFWYRQDPGLGLRLIYFSYDVKMKEKGDIPEGYSVSREKKERFSLILESASTNQTSMYLCASSLARQTQYFGPGTRLLVL.

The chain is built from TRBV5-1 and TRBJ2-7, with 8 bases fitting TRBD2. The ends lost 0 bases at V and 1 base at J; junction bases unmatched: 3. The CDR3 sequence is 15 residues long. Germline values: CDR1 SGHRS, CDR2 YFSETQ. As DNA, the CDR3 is TGCGCCAGCAGCTTGGCCTTAGCGGGATCCTACGAGCAGTACTTC. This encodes CASSLALAGSYEQYF. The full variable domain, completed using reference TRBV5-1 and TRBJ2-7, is KAGVTQTPRYLIKTRGQQVTLSCSPISGHRSVSWYQQTPGQGLQFLFEYFSETQRNKGNFPGRFSGRQFSNSRSEMNVSTLELGDSALYLCASSLALAGSYEQYFGPGTRLTVT.

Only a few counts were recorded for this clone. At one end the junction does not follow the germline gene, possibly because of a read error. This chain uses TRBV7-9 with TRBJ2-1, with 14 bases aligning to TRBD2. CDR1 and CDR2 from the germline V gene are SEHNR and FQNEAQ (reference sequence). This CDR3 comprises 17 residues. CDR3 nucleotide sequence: TGTGCCAGCAGATTAGCCCCGGGACTAGCGGGAGTCAATGAGCAGTTCTTC. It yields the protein CASRLAPGLAGVNEQFF.

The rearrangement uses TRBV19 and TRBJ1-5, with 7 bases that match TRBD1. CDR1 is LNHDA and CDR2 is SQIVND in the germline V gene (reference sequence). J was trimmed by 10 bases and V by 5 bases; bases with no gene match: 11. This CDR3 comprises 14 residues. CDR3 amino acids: CASSSGQSYRPQHF. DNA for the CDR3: TGTGCCAGTAGTTCGGGACAGTCTTATAGACCCCAGCATTTT. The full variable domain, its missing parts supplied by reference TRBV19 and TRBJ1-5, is DGGITQSPKYLFRKEGQNVTLSCEQNLNHDAMYWYRQDPGQGLRLIYYSQIVNDFQKGDIAEGYSVSREKKESFPLTVTSAQKNPTAFYLCASSSGQSYRPQHFGDGTRLSIL.

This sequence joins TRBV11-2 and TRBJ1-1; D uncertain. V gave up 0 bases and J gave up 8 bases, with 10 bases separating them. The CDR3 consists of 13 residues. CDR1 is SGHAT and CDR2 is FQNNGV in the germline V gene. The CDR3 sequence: CASSLDRALEAFF. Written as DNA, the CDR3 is TGTGCCAGCAGCTTAGACCGGGCCTTAGAAGCTTTCTTT.

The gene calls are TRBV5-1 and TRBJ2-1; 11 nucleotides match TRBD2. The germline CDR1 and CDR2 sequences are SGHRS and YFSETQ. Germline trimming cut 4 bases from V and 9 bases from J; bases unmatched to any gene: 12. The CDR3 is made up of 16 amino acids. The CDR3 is CASSTAPGTSGLEQFF. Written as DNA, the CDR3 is TGCGCCAGCAGCACAGCACCCGGGACTAGCGGTCTTGAGCAGTTCTTC.

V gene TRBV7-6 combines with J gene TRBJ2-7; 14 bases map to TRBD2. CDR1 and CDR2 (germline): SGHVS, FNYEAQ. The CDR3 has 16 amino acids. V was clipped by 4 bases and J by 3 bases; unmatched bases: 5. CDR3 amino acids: CASSSGTSGRIYEQYF. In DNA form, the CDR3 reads TGTGCCAGCAGCTCGGGGACTAGCGGGAGAATCTACGAGCAGTACTTC.